The T cell receptor (beta chain) described here comes from a study of blood T cell repertoires in COVID-19. Some clones are missing from TCRdb's copy, which holds only in-frame ones; the method was immunoSEQ multiplex PCR. The table lists 62,000 or so clones, 80% to 90% of them singletons. Unmatched junction bases numbered 11, after V lost 5 bases and J lost 5 bases. The length of the CDR3 is 15 residues. Germline V gives CDR1 LNHDA, CDR2 SQIVND (reference sequence). The rearrangement joins TRBV19 to TRBJ1-1; 7 nucleotides match TRBD1. The source is a woman aged 60 to 75 with acute or convalescent COVID-19. The specimen was peripheral blood. The CDR3 spells CASSDYHRGRTEAFF. The CDR3 DNA sequence: TGTGCCAGTAGTGACTATCACAGGGGTAGGACTGAAGCTTTCTTT.